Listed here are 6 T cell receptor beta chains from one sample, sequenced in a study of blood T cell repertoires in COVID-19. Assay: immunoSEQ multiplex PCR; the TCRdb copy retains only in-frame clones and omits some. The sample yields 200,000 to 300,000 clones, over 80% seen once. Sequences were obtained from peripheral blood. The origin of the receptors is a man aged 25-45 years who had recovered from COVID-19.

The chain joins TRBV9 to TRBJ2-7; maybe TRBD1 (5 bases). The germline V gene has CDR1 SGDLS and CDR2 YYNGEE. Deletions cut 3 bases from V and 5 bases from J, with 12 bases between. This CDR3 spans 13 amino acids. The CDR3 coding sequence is TGTGCCAGCAGCGATCCACAGGCCCACGAGCAGTACTTC. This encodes CASSDPQAHEQYF.

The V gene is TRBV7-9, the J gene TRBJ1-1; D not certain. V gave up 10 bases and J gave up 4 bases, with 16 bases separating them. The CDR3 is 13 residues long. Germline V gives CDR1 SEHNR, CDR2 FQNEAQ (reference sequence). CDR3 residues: CATERARGTEAFF. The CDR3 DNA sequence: TGTGCCACCGAGCGGGCACGAGGCACTGAAGCTTTCTTT.

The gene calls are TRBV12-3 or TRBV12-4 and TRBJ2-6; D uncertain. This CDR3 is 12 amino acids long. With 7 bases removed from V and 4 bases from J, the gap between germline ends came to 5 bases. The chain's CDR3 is CASNGGANVLTF. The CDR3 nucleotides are TGTGCCAGCAACGGGGGGGCCAACGTCCTGACTTTC.

Here the CDR3 DNA reads TGTGCCAGCAGTCAAGACAGGGCGACTAACTATGGCTACACCTTC. It encodes CASSQDRATNYGYTF. The genes are TRBV2 and TRBJ1-2, with 7 bases fitting TRBD1. V shed 5 bases and J 0 bases; nucleotides not matched to a gene: 6. CDR3 length: 15 amino acids. Germline V gene lookup returns CDR1 SNHLY and CDR2 FYNNEI.

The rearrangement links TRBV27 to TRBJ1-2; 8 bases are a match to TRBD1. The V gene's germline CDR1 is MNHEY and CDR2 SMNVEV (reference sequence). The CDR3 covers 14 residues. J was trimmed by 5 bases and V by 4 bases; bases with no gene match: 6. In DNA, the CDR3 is TGTGCCAGCAGTTCCTGGGACAGGAGTTATGGCTACACCTTC. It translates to CASSSWDRSYGYTF.

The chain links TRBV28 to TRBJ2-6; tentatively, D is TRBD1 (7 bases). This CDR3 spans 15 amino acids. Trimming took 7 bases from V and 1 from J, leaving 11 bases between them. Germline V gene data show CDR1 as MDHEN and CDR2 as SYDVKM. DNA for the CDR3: TGTGCCAGCACGGAGGGGGCATCTGGGGCCAACGTCCTGACTTTC. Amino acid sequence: CASTEGASGANVLTF.